This T cell receptor beta chain was sequenced in a study of OX40 agonist ivuxolimab in advanced cancers. Across the whole study: The study enrolled dose-escalation patients with hepatocellular carcinoma, melanoma, renal cell or head and neck cancer. Study observations and caveats: Partial responders treated at 0.1-3.0 mg/kg exhibited clonal expansion among the lowest measured. Normalized expansion of T-cell clones was also low for some nonresponders.

TCRdb's table, derived via immunoSEQ multiplex PCR, lists solely in-frame clones and lacks some. Here the sample spans 50,000 to 65,000 clones, roughly 92% being singletons. The cohort excluded patients with autoimmune disease history or systemic immunosuppression. As regards this clone: Its antigen is unknown.

The CDR3 runs 13 residues. Germline-derived CDR1 and CDR2 are SGHKS and YYEKEE (reference sequence). Trimming took 6 bases from V and 5 from J, leaving 14 bases between them. This specimen was CD4+ or CD8+ T cells sorted from blood, taken in a trial of the OX40 agonist ivuxolimab. This TCR came from an adult with an advanced solid tumor such as melanoma, head and neck, liver or kidney cancer. The chain joins TRBV5-5 to TRBJ1-2; possibly TRBD1 for D (6 bases). This CDR3 is CASTRGGLYGYTF. In DNA, the CDR3 is TGTGCCAGCACCCGGGGGGGCTTATATGGCTACACCTTC.